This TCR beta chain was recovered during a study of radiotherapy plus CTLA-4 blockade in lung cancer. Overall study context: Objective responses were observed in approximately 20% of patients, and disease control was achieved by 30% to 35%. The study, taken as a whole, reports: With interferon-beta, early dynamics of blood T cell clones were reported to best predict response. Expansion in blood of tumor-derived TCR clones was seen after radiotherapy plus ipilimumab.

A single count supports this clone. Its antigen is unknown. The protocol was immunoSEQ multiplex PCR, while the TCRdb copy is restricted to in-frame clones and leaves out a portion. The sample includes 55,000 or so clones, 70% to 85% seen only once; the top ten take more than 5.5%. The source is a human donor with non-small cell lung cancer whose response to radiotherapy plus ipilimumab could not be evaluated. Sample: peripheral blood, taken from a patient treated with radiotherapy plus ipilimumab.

CDR3 bases: TGCGCCAGCAGCTTGAGGGAGTGGTCCAATGAGCAGTTCTTC. Translated, it gives CASSLREWSNEQFF. The genes are TRBV5-1 and TRBJ2-1, with a tentative D call TRBD2 (5 bases). The CDR3 extends over 14 amino acids. The V end lost 1 base, the J end lost 6 bases, and 11 bases lay between the germline ends. Germline CDR1 SGHRS, CDR2 YFSETQ.